The 13 T cell receptor beta chains below all came from one sample that was sequenced in a study of blood T cell repertoires in COVID-19 (dated by TCRdb to about 2020). The method was the immunoSEQ multiplex PCR assay. TCRdb stores this immuneACCESS table with in-frame sequences only. Part of the clones is absent; in the studies checked, under half of the shortfall reflects unresolved V genes, and no reason is known for the rest. The sample table lists fewer than 50,000 clones, over 75% of them with a count of one. About 32% of the sample belongs to the ten largest clones. The sequencing input was peripheral blood. The origin of the receptors is a man aged 65 to 79 with active COVID-19.

The chain has TRBV4-1 and TRBJ2-7, with D perhaps TRBD2 (7 bases). Germline-derived CDR1 and CDR2 are MGHRA and YSYEKL. The V and J ends lost 4 bases and 3 bases respectively, with 22 bases between them. The CDR3 is 17 amino acids. CDR3 loop: CASSPRRGGGQNYEQYF. CDR3 nucleotides: TGCGCCAGCAGCCCCCGTAGGGGGGGCGGCCAGAACTACGAGCAGTACTTC.

J is TRBJ2-3 and V is TRBV7-3; 14 positions match TRBD2. This CDR3 is 16 amino acids long. Germline CDR1 is SGHTA and CDR2 is FQGTGA. The junction had 3 bases not matched to a gene; V was cut back by 4 bases and J by 3 bases. The CDR3 bases are TGTGCCAGCAGCTCCGGGACTAGCGGGAGTACAGATACGCAGTATTTT. Amino acids: CASSSGTSGSTDTQYF.

This chain connects TRBV6-2 or TRBV6-3 to TRBJ2-5, with TRBD1 identical over 10 bases. Germline assignment: CDR1 MNHEY and CDR2 SVGEGT. J was trimmed by 6 bases and V by 5 bases; bases with no gene match: 6. The length of the CDR3 is 14 residues. The CDR3 loop reads CASSKSDRGKTQYF. The CDR3 DNA reads TGTGCCAGCAGTAAGTCGGACAGGGGGAAGACCCAGTACTTC.

This clone was recorded only once. The chain recombines TRBV21-1 with TRBJ1-3. TRBV21-1 is reported as a pseudogene. The length of the CDR3 is 16 residues. The CDR3 DNA sequence: TGTGCCAGCCCCTTGGGGGGAAATCTTCCTGGAAACACCATATATTTT. Translating gives CASPLGGNLPGNTIYF.

J is TRBJ1-1 and V is TRBV16; D perhaps matches TRBD1 (5 bases). V lost 1 base and J 1 base, leaving 16 bases between the germline ends. CDR3 length equals 17 residues. Germline CDR1 reads KGHSY; CDR2 reads FQNENV. The CDR3 DNA reads TGTGCCAGCAGCCAATTATTAAGGGGCAGCAGGAACACTGAAGCTTTCTTT. Amino acid sequence: CASSQLLRGSRNTEAFF.

The gene calls are TRBV28 and TRBJ2-7, with a tentative D call TRBD1 (6 bases). The CDR3 contains 15 residues. Germline CDR1 MDHEN, CDR2 SYDVKM. V gave up 4 bases and J gave up 4 bases, with 17 bases separating them. The CDR3 here is CASSSQGHAGYEQYF. As DNA, the CDR3 is TGTGCCAGCAGTTCGCAGGGACACGCTGGGTACGAGCAGTACTTC.

The V and J genes are TRBV23-1 and TRBJ2-7, with 7 bases fitting TRBD1. TRBV23-1 is assigned to the ORF class and has an uncertain function. The ends lost 3 bases at V and 4 bases at J; junction bases unmatched: 9. CDR3 length equals 15 residues. DNA of the CDR3: TGCGCCAGCAGTCAGTACAGGGGCCCAAAATACGAGCAGTACTTC. Translated, it gives CASSQYRGPKYEQYF.

This chain uses TRBV24-1 with TRBJ1-5, with D possibly being TRBD1 (6 bases). V was trimmed by 7 bases and J by 4 bases, leaving 13 bases between them. The CDR3 covers 14 residues. Germline CDR1 is KGHDR and CDR2 is SFDVKD. The CDR3 loop is CATSSRTVNQPQHF. The CDR3 bases are TGTGCCACCAGCTCCCGGACAGTAAATCAGCCCCAGCATTTT.

This chain links TRBV30 with TRBJ2-1; TRBD2 aligns across 10 bases. Germline values: CDR1 GTSNPN, CDR2 SVGIG (reference sequence). The ends lost 7 bases at V and 4 bases at J; junction bases unmatched: 16. This CDR3 comprises 17 residues. CDR3 sequence (DNA): TGTGCCTCCTCTGCAGGTTCCAGACTAGCGGGTTACAATGAGCAGTTCTTC. Protein: CASSAGSRLAGYNEQFF. The full variable domain, completed using reference TRBV30 and TRBJ2-1, is SQTIHQWPATLVQPVGSPLSLECTVEGTSNPNLYWYRQAAGRGLQLLFYSVGIGQISSEVPQNLSASRPQDRQFILSSKKLLLSDSGFYLCASSAGSRLAGYNEQFFGPGTRLTVL.

As DNA, the CDR3 is TGCGCCAGCAGCGCCGGACAGGGGGCTTCTGGGGCCAACGTCCTGACTTTC. This codes for CASSAGQGASGANVLTF. V gene TRBV5-1 combines with J gene TRBJ2-6; 11 positions match TRBD1. This CDR3 is 17 amino acids long. With 4 bases clipped from V and 1 base from J, the junction kept 4 bases outside the gene matches. Germline V gene sequence: CDR1 SGHRS, CDR2 YFSETQ.

This clone showed up just a few times. V is TRBV7-3 and J is TRBJ2-1, with 10 positions matching TRBD2. In germline, CDR1 is SGHTA, CDR2 FQGTGA. J lost 8 bases, V lost 4 bases, and 8 bases had no gene match. The CDR3 extends over 15 amino acids. The CDR3 bases are TGTGCCAGCAGCTCCTCCCCGCTAGCGGGGGATGAGCAGTTCTTC. Translated: CASSSSPLAGDEQFF. Based on the CDR3 plus reference TRBV7-3 and TRBJ2-1, the full variable domain is GAGVSQTPSNKVTEKGKYVELRCDPISGHTALYWYRQSLGQGPEFLIYFQGTGAADDSGLPNDRFFAVRPEGSVSTLKIQRTERGDSAVYLCASSSSPLAGDEQFFGPGTRLTVL.

V and J are TRBV9 and TRBJ2-5; tentatively, D is TRBD1 (6 bases). The CDR3 covers 14 residues. Germline V lookup: CDR1 SGDLS, CDR2 YYNGEE. Trimming removed 4 bases from V and 8 bases from J, with 18 bases in between. In nucleotides, the CDR3 is TGTGCCAGCAGCCTAGACCTGGGGGCCAGAACCCAGTACTTC. Translating gives CASSLDLGARTQYF.

The CDR3 sequence is CASSRQGSFNEQFF. The CDR3 nucleotides are TGTGCCAGTAGTAGGCAGGGAAGTTTCAATGAGCAGTTCTTC. The chain joins TRBV19 to TRBJ2-1; possible D gene TRBD1, 5 bases. CDR3 length: 14 amino acids. Trimming pared 4 bases from V and 6 bases from J, leaving 13 bases between. Germline assignment: CDR1 LNHDA and CDR2 SQIVND (reference sequence).